The 2 T cell receptor beta chains below were found in one sample sequenced in a study of blood T cell repertoires in COVID-19. Sequencing was performed with immunoSEQ multiplex PCR; in TCRdb, only in-frame clones are kept and a portion is missing. The sample holds about 150,000 clones, around 85% seen once. The sample comprised peripheral blood. These receptor sequences come from a man between 65 and 80 years old with acute or convalescent COVID-19.

The J gene is TRBJ1-5, the V gene TRBV19, with D possibly being TRBD1 (6 bases). V lost 8 bases to trimming and J lost 1 base, with 9 bases between them. There are 13 residues in the CDR3. The V gene's germline CDR1 is LNHDA and CDR2 SQIVND (reference sequence). CDR3 sequence reads: CASVDRSNQPQHF. In DNA form, the CDR3 reads TGTGCCAGTGTTGACAGGAGCAATCAGCCCCAGCATTTT.

This clone has only one observation. The chain combines TRBV12-3 or TRBV12-4 with TRBJ2-7; D possibly corresponds to TRBD1 (7 bases). The CDR3 spans 13 residues. V was trimmed by 6 bases and J by 7 bases, leaving 16 bases between them. The CDR3: CASSLFQGGEQYF. CDR3 nucleotides: TGTGCCAGCAGCCTCTTCCAGGGGGGAGAGCAGTACTTC.